This T cell receptor (beta chain) appears in the sequencing data of a study of metastatic and nonmetastatic thyroid tumors. Overall study: Both malignant and benign thyroid patients supplied peripheral blood and tumor or nodule tissue samples, across which the repertoires of these patients were then compared. Study conclusions and caveats: Patients with malignant thyroid tumors reportedly had significantly higher TCR beta diversity than those with benign nodules, in blood and tumor.

Original handling: Researchers built a distant-metastasis classifier for papillary thyroid cancer that drew on CDR3 differences across clinicopathological groups. From the PCR reads, TCRdb re-called clones with MiXCR. The V and J calls and clone size are TCRdb's, not the authors'. The sample yields fewer than 4,500 clones, less than 25% seen once. All patients were treatment-naive before thyroid surgery. This clone has only a few counts. Antigen: not known. This clonotype was obtained from a male donor with papillary thyroid cancer or a benign thyroid nodule (not recorded which). Some clones in this sample may be carry-over from other donors' samples. Material for sequencing was tumor tissue.

The CDR3, as DNA: TGTGCCAGCAGTCTAGGGACAGGGGGGTCCTACGAGCAGTACTTC. It codes for CASSLGTGGSYEQYF. The chain links TRBV12-3 or TRBV12-4 to TRBJ2-7; 11 bases agree with TRBD1. Trimming at V came to 5 bases and at J to 1 base, leaving 4 bases not matched to a gene. This CDR3 contains 15 residues.